Shown below are 8 T cell receptor beta chains from a single sample sequenced in a study of T cell responses to AZD1222 COVID-19 vaccine. Clones were read by immunoSEQ multiplex PCR, and TCRdb kept only the in-frame ones, dropping some. The table records around 150,000 clones, 80% to 90% of them present only once. The sequencing here drew on peripheral blood, taken on day 0 of AZD1222 vaccination. The receptors originated from an adult in good health.

The gene calls are TRBV7-6 and TRBJ2-6; TRBD2 aligns across 7 bases. The CDR3 totals 18 residues. The ends lost 2 bases at V and 0 bases at J; junction bases unmatched: 7. Germline values: CDR1 SGHVS, CDR2 FNYEAQ. CDR3 coding DNA: TGTGCCAGCAGCTTATCGGCGGGGGTCCCCTCTGGGGCCAACGTCCTGACTTTC. This translates into CASSLSAGVPSGANVLTF.

This chain links TRBV25-1 with TRBJ1-4; TRBD1 might be the D (5 bases). The CDR3 loop spans 15 amino acids. V gave up 4 bases and J gave up 3 bases, with 12 bases separating them. CDR1 MGHDK and CDR2 SYGVNS come from the germline V gene. The DNA of the CDR3 is TGTGCCAGCAGTGTGCCGGGACGGTCTAATGAAAAACTGTTTTTT. Residues: CASSVPGRSNEKLFF.

This clone has just one count. The V and J genes are TRBV18 and TRBJ1-4; D is uncertain. There are 15 residues in the CDR3. Per the germline V gene, CDR1 is KGHSH and CDR2 is LQKENI. Trimming pared 0 bases from V and 1 base from J, leaving 6 bases between. Here the CDR3 DNA reads TGTGCCAGCTCACCACCAGGTAGAACTAATGAAAAACTGTTTTTT. It is translated as CASSPPGRTNEKLFF.

The chain is built from TRBV4-1 and TRBJ1-5; TRBD1 is a possible D gene (6 bases). Trimming cost V 0 bases and J 4 bases, with 13 bases left between them. CDR3 size: 16 residues. Germline loops: CDR1 MGHRA, CDR2 YSYEKL. CDR3 nucleotides: TGCGCCAGCAGCCAAGATGATATCAGGGGAAATCAGCCCCAGCATTTT. Encoded protein: CASSQDDIRGNQPQHF.

V gene TRBV7-2 combines with J gene TRBJ2-1, with D unclear. Trimming removed 1 base at V and 4 bases at J, with 14 bases between. The CDR3 consists of 16 residues. The germline gives CDR1 SGHTA, CDR2 FQGNSA. As DNA, the CDR3 is TGTGCCAGCAGCTTAGGGCGTATGGGTGCATACAATGAGCAGTTCTTC. Its translation: CASSLGRMGAYNEQFF.

The rearrangement links TRBV7-6 to TRBJ2-7; either TRBD1 or TRBD2 may fit D (5 bases each). The CDR3 has 15 residues. Germline V gene data show CDR1 as SGHVS and CDR2 as FNYEAQ. With 4 bases removed from V and 5 bases from J, the gap between germline ends came to 18 bases. CDR3 residues: CASSSVGVGDDEQYF. DNA of the CDR3: TGTGCCAGCAGCTCCGTGGGGGTAGGTGACGACGAGCAGTACTTC.

This clone was counted once. J is TRBJ1-2 and V is TRBV4-1; D uncertain. Looked up from germline, CDR1 is MGHRA and CDR2 is YSYEKL. This CDR3 spans 16 amino acids. Trimming stripped 4 bases from V and 1 base from J, with 16 bases between. The CDR3 protein is CASSPGSQVYNYGYTF. The CDR3 nucleotides are TGCGCCAGCAGCCCAGGTAGTCAGGTCTATAACTATGGCTACACCTTC.

V gene TRBV6-2 or TRBV6-3 combines with J gene TRBJ2-6; 11 positions match TRBD2. The CDR3 sequence is 18 residues long. CDR1 is MNHEY, CDR2 SVGEGT, per germline. Germline trimming cut 5 bases from V and 0 bases from J; bases unmatched to any gene: 6. The CDR3 reads CASSQTSGAISGANVLTF. The CDR3 coding sequence is TGTGCCAGCAGTCAGACTAGCGGGGCCATCTCTGGGGCCAACGTCCTGACTTTC.